This T cell receptor beta chain originates from a study of T cell responses to AZD1222 COVID-19 vaccine. Repertoires were generated with immunoSEQ multiplex PCR, while TCRdb's copy carries only in-frame clones and drops some. The sample has 90,000 to 120,000 clones; 85% to 90% are singletons. Study outcomes and limitations: Baseline seropositives among AZD1222 recipients totaled only 5 to 7. Most donors were white British and more were female, and clonal diversity was possibly underestimated. Close to half of all spike-specific TCRs reportedly target regions of the variants that are unmutated.

CDR3 length equals 16 residues. Germline CDR1 reads LNHDA; CDR2 reads SQIVND (reference sequence). With 5 bases clipped from V and 5 bases from J, the junction kept 14 bases outside the gene matches. Of note for this clone: Its cognate antigen is unknown.

The V call is TRBV19, the J call TRBJ1-1, with 7 bases lining up with TRBD1. Sequencing was performed on peripheral blood, taken on day 0 of AZD1222 vaccination. This receptor was obtained from an adult in good health. The CDR3 nucleotides read TGTGCCAGTAGTCCAGGAGGCTCAGGGGGTCGGACTGAAGCTTTCTTT. The encoded protein is CASSPGGSGGRTEAFF.